This T cell receptor beta chain was sequenced during a study of blood T cells in healthy people across ages. PCR was performed a second time for about 6 to 12 cycles using a sample-barcoded 5' primer and a J-beta primer mix. MiXCR, run by TCRdb on the 5' RACE reads, gives a single entry per CDR3 protein. The sample records 910,000 or so distinct CDR3 sequences, just over 50% being singletons. This CDR3 has 13 amino acids. Trimming cost V 4 bases and J 7 bases, with 11 bases left between them. Germline lookup yields CDR1 SGHTA and CDR2 FQGNSA. Per sample, no less than 5 micrograms of total RNA were extracted.

The chain combines TRBV7-2 with TRBJ2-1, with D tentatively TRBD2 (7 bases). This TCR was recovered from a woman between 55 and 75 years old in good health. The source material was blood. Here the CDR3 reads CASSSGGLNEQFF. Here the CDR3 DNA reads TGTGCCAGCAGCTCCGGGGGGCTTAATGAGCAGTTCTTC.